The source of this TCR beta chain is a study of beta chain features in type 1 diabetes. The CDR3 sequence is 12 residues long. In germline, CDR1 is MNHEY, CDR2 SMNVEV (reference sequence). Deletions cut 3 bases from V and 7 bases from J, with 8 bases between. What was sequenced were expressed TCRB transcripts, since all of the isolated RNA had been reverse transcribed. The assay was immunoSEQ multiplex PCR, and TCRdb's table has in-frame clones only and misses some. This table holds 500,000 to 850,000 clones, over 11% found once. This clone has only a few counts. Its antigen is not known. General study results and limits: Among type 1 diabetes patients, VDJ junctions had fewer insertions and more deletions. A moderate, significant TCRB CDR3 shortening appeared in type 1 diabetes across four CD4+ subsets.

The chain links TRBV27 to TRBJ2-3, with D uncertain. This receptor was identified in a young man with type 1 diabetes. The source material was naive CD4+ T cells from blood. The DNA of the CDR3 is TGTGCCAGCAGTTTGGACGGCCATACGCAGTATTTT. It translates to CASSLDGHTQYF.